These 4 T cell receptor beta chains came from one sample sequenced in a study of shared clonotypes between healthy human individuals. Here immunoSEQ multiplex PCR was the method, and the copy in TCRdb shows in-frame clones only, minus some. The sample consists of around 2,000,000 clones, just over 90% of them appearing once. In the naive CD8 group, cells lacked CD45RO and were positively selected for CCR7, so terminally differentiated effector memory CD45RA+ cells were left out. Sequenced input: naive CD8+ T cells from PBMCs. All receptors come from a man aged 18 to 35 in good health. Some clones in this sample may be carry-over from other donors' samples.

This rearrangement joins TRBV19 to TRBJ1-1; the D is unclear. Germline V gene lookup returns CDR1 LNHDA and CDR2 SQIVND (reference sequence). This CDR3 spans 14 amino acids. With 1 base removed from V and 8 bases from J, the gap between germline ends came to 14 bases. In DNA form, the CDR3 reads TGTGCCAGTAGTATAGGGGTAACATTCTTGGAAGCTTTCTTT. It is translated as CASSIGVTFLEAFF.

The DNA for the CDR3 is TGCGCCAGCAGCCCCACGTCGGGACCCGCTCCACTCGAGCAGTACTTC. This sequence encodes CASSPTSGPAPLEQYF. The chain couples TRBV5-1 to TRBJ2-7; D possibly uses TRBD1 or TRBD2 (5 bases each). Per the germline V gene, CDR1 is SGHRS and CDR2 is YFSETQ. The CDR3 covers 16 residues. V lost 4 bases to trimming and J lost 6 bases, with 23 bases between them.

The chain combines TRBV5-1 with TRBJ2-7; D unresolved. The CDR3 sequence is 13 residues long. From germline, CDR1 is SGHRS and CDR2 YFSETQ. Trimming took 1 base from V and 0 from J, leaving 5 bases between them. CDR3 protein: CASSLLSSYEQYF. The DNA for the CDR3 is TGCGCCAGCAGCTTGCTTAGCTCCTACGAGCAGTACTTC.

J is TRBJ1-2 and V is TRBV7-2; 11 bases match TRBD1. Germline V gene sequence: CDR1 SGHTA, CDR2 FQGNSA. CDR3 size: 15 residues. Unmatched junction bases numbered 7, after V lost 4 bases and J lost 6 bases. Here the CDR3 reads CASSSWTGGIDGYTF. The CDR3 nucleotides are TGTGCCAGCAGCTCATGGACAGGGGGCATCGATGGCTACACCTTC.